The clone carrying this T cell receptor (beta chain) was counted ten times or more. What it binds is unknown. The data were obtained in a study of identical twins. CDR3 size: 14 residues. V shed 2 bases and J shed 9 bases, with 14 bases lying between them. Germline CDR1 reads MNHEY; CDR2 reads SVGAGI. Study-wide results and caveats: Excess twin sharing in beta out-of-frame sequences was weaker. Because invariant MAIT and iNKT cells could be present, zero-insertion analyses could be partly confounded.

TCRdb re-analysed the 5' RACE reads in MiXCR, keeping a single row per CDR3 protein. The sample includes fewer than 250,000 distinct CDR3 sequences, about 7.3% of them seen just once. This sample was shared with a second study, whose subject was yellow fever vaccine responses in identical twins.

Sequenced: memory (CD45RO+) T cells sorted from blood. V usage is TRBV6-5 and J usage is TRBJ2-1; either TRBD1 or TRBD2 may fit D (5 bases each). This TCR was recovered from a woman between 18 and 29 years old in good health. CDR3 sequence (DNA): TGTGCCAGCAGTTACGTAGCCAGGGACGGTGAGCAGTTCTTC. Amino acid sequence: CASSYVARDGEQFF.